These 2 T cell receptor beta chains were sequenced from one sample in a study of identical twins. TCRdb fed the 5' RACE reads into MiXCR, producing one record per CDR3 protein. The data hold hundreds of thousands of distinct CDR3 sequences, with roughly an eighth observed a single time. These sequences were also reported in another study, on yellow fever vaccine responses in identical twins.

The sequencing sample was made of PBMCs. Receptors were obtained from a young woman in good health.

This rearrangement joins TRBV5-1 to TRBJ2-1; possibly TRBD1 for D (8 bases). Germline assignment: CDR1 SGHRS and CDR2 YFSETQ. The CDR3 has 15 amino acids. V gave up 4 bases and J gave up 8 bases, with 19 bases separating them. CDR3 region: CASSPTGGVGYEQFF. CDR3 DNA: TGCGCCAGCAGCCCCACAGGGGGGGTTGGCTATGAGCAGTTCTTC.

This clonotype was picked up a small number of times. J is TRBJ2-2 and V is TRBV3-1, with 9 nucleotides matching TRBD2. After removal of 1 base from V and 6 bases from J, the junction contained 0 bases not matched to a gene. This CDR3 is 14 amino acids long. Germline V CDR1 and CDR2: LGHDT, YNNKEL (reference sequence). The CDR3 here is CASSQGGRAGELFF. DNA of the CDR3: TGTGCCAGCAGCCAAGGCGGGAGGGCCGGGGAGCTGTTTTTT.